This T cell receptor (beta chain) is drawn from a study of cytomegalovirus exposure and HLA in healthy donors. PCR was performed using 60 Vbeta and 13 Jbeta primers. The method was immunoSEQ multiplex PCR; TCRdb's version includes in-frame clones alone and lacks a portion of them. The data show some 98,000 clones, about 80% seen once. This TCR was recovered from a female donor in good health and CMV-seropositive. Sequencing used PBMCs.

CDR3 nucleotide sequence: TGTGCCAGCAGGGGAGATGATTATAATTCACCCCTCCACTTT. This gives the protein CASRGDDYNSPLHF. The rearrangement joins TRBV5-5 to TRBJ1-6; no clear D. This CDR3 comprises 14 residues. V gave up 5 bases and J gave up 4 bases, with 10 bases separating them. Looked up from germline, CDR1 is SGHKS and CDR2 is YYEKEE (reference sequence).